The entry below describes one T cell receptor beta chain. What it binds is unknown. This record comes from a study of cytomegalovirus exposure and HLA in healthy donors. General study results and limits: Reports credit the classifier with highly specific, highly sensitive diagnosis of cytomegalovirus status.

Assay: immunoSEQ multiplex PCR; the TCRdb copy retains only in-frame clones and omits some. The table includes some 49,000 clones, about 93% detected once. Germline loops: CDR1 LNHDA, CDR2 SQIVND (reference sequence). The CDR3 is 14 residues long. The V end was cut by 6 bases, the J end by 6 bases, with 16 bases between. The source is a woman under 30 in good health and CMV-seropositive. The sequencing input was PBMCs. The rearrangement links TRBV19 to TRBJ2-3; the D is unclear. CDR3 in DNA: TGTGCCAGTAGCGCGGCTCTCCCTTTCGATACGCAGTATTTT. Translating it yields CASSAALPFDTQYF.